Following are 18 T cell receptor beta chains from one sample sequenced in a study of T cells in Graves' hyperthyroidism and ophthalmopathy. RNA transcripts were the template for amplifying TCR beta CDR3 regions. RT-PCR in the first round (using the HTBI primer set) targeted the TCR CDR3. A single record per CDR3 protein comes from TCRdb applying MiXCR to the multiplex PCR reads. The profile shows 530,000 or so distinct CDR3 sequences, about a sixth of them singletons. Sequencing was performed on blood. The receptors come from a young woman with Graves' ophthalmopathy.

This clonotype appeared many times. V gene TRBV5-1 combines with J gene TRBJ1-5, with D unclear. This CDR3 is built from 14 residues. Germline CDR1 and CDR2: SGHRS and YFSETQ. V was trimmed by 0 bases and J by 2 bases, leaving 6 bases between them. CDR3 amino acids: CASSLGTGNQPQHF. CDR3 coding DNA: TGCGCCAGCAGCTTGGGAACAGGCAATCAGCCCCAGCATTTT.

This clonotype showed up many times. The rearrangement links TRBV28 to TRBJ1-1; no clear D. This CDR3 contains 12 residues. Trimming shortened V by 8 bases and J by 1 base, and 8 bases separated the two germline ends. Germline CDR1 MDHEN, CDR2 SYDVKM. The chain's CDR3 is CASRLRNTEAFF. For the CDR3, the DNA is TGTGCCAGCCGTCTCAGGAACACTGAAGCTTTCTTT.

The chain carries TRBV5-4 and TRBJ1-2; TRBD1 matches 7 bases. Trimming at V came to 0 bases and at J to 8 bases, leaving 16 bases not matched to a gene. The germline gives CDR1 SGHNT, CDR2 YYREEE (reference sequence). The CDR3 loop spans 17 amino acids. The CDR3 nucleotides are TGTGCCAGCAGCTTGGGGGGCCCGGGACAGAGCTTGAGGGGCTACACCTTC. Its translation is CASSLGGPGQSLRGYTF.

V is TRBV28 and J is TRBJ1-6; no clear D. Trimming shortened V by 3 bases and J by 8 bases, and 17 bases separated the two germline ends. CDR1 is MDHEN and CDR2 is SYDVKM in the germline V gene. The CDR3 is 16 amino acids. The CDR3 is CASSFLQKVGHSPLHF. DNA for the CDR3: TGTGCCAGCAGTTTCCTTCAGAAGGTCGGTCATTCACCCCTCCACTTT.

A single count supports this clonotype. This may stem from a read error, because a much larger clone lies one nucleotide away. This chain uses TRBV6-5 with TRBJ1-6; D is unresolved. V shed 2 bases and J shed 8 bases, with 13 bases lying between them. The germline V gene has CDR1 MNHEY and CDR2 SVGAGI. There are 15 residues in the CDR3. The CDR3 protein is CASSYADSLDSPLHF. The CDR3 nucleotides are TGTGCCAGCAGTTACGCAGACTCTCTTGATTCACCCCTCCACTTT.

The gene calls are TRBV20-1 and TRBJ1-2; D ambiguous. This CDR3 contains 12 residues. CDR1 is DFQATT, CDR2 SNEGSKA, per germline (reference sequence). Trimming shortened V by 6 bases and J by 7 bases, and 15 bases separated the two germline ends. The chain's CDR3 is CSAVDNSGGYTF. The DNA for the CDR3 is TGCAGTGCCGTGGATAATTCTGGTGGCTACACCTTC.

This clonotype has a count of ten or more. J is TRBJ1-2 and V is TRBV6-1; D may be TRBD1 (5 bases). Germline assignment: CDR1 MNHNS and CDR2 SASEGT. CDR3 length equals 14 residues. V was clipped by 4 bases and J by 4 bases, with 13 bases between them. CDR3 nucleotide sequence: TGTGCCAGCAGTGGCCCCGGACACCCCTATGGCTACACCTTC. Its protein product is CASSGPGHPYGYTF.

This clonotype came up many times. This chain joins TRBV5-1 and TRBJ2-7; no firm D call. The length of the CDR3 is 13 residues. Germline CDR1 SGHRS, CDR2 YFSETQ. V gave up 0 bases and J gave up 4 bases, with 8 bases separating them. In DNA form, the CDR3 reads TGCGCCAGCAGCTTGGGAAAGTTTTACGAGCAGTACTTC. Residues: CASSLGKFYEQYF.

The J gene is TRBJ2-7, the V gene TRBV20-1, with D hard to call. V lost 8 bases to trimming and J lost 4 bases, with 15 bases between them. This CDR3 is built from 12 residues. CDR1 is DFQATT and CDR2 is SNEGSKA in the germline V gene (reference sequence). This chain's CDR3 is CSPMFAPYEQYF. The CDR3, as DNA: TGCAGTCCAATGTTTGCCCCGTACGAGCAGTACTTC.

This chain connects TRBV7-2 to TRBJ2-6; D is undetermined. Trimming removed 0 bases at V and 11 bases at J, with 8 bases between. CDR3 size: 13 residues. Germline CDR1 SGHTA, CDR2 FQGNSA. The CDR3 DNA is TGTGCCAGCAGCTTAGCAGGAACCGACGTCCTGACTTTC. Its protein product is CASSLAGTDVLTF.

This clonotype was counted only a few times. The rearrangement uses TRBV20-1 and TRBJ2-1; 13 positions match TRBD2. From germline, CDR1 is DFQATT and CDR2 SNEGSKA (reference sequence). The CDR3 consists of 13 residues. In nucleotides, the CDR3 is TGCAGAGGACTAGCGGGAGTCTACAATGAGCAGTTCTTC. This translates into CRGLAGVYNEQFF.

The chain has TRBV19 and TRBJ1-4; D remains ambiguous. V dropped 5 bases and J dropped 5 bases, with 18 bases sitting between them. Germline CDR1 and CDR2: LNHDA and SQIVND (reference sequence). CDR3 length: 16 amino acids. The CDR3 loop is CASSPLLGRINEKLFF. The CDR3 nucleotides are TGTGCCAGTAGTCCTCTGTTAGGCCGGATCAATGAAAAACTGTTTTTT.

The V and J genes are TRBV14 and TRBJ2-2; the match to TRBD2 covers 7 bases. This CDR3 has 17 amino acids. J gave up 2 bases and V 1 base, and 7 bases lay outside the gene matches. CDR1 and CDR2 (germline): SGHDN, FVKESK. This CDR3 reads CASSQVMSGINTGELFF. CDR3 DNA sequence: TGTGCCAGCAGCCAAGTAATGAGCGGGATAAACACCGGGGAGCTGTTTTTT.

The genes are TRBV11-3 and TRBJ2-1; D is ambiguous. The ends were cut back, 0 bases at V and 11 bases at J, with 11 bases in the middle. Germline lookup yields CDR1 SGHNT and CDR2 YENEEA. This CDR3 comprises 13 residues. The CDR3 region has the DNA TGTGCCAGCAGCTTAGATCTGGGTTGGCAGCAGTTCTTC. Its protein is CASSLDLGWQQFF. Full variable domain (missing parts from reference TRBV11-3 and TRBJ2-1): EAGVVQSPRYKIIEKKQPVAFWCNPISGHNTLYWYLQNLGQGPELLIRYENEEAVDDSQLPKDRFSAERLKGVDSTLKIQPAELGDSAVYLCASSLDLGWQQFFGPGTRLTVL.

The chain employs TRBV27 and TRBJ1-1, with 9 bases that match TRBD1. Germline values: CDR1 MNHEY, CDR2 SMNVEV (reference sequence). The CDR3 covers 13 residues. J gave up 11 bases and V 6 bases, and 10 bases lay outside the gene matches. CDR3 residues: CASSKKGTGRAFF. For the CDR3, the DNA is TGTGCCAGCAGCAAGAAAGGGACAGGGCGGGCTTTCTTT.

This clonotype has just a few counts. It may be a read error: a sequence one base away is much more abundant. The V call is TRBV15, the J call TRBJ2-3; 8 bases map to TRBD1. The length of the CDR3 is 15 residues. The germline V gene has CDR1 LNHNV and CDR2 YYDKDF (reference sequence). V lost 8 bases, J lost 5 bases, and 12 bases stayed unmatched. CDR3 region: CATGTPQGAGDTQYF. Written as DNA, the CDR3 is TGTGCCACCGGCACACCGCAGGGGGCTGGAGATACGCAGTATTTT.

This clonotype was picked up a small number of times. J is TRBJ2-2 and V is TRBV6-1; D gene ambiguous. Germline lookup yields CDR1 MNHNS and CDR2 SASEGT. This CDR3 has 15 amino acids. Trimming removed 5 bases at V and 4 bases at J, with 14 bases between. The CDR3 DNA reads as TGTGCCAGCAGTTTCCTCCACTCTGGCACCGGGGAGCTGTTTTTT. Translating gives CASSFLHSGTGELFF.

The chain carries TRBV5-4 and TRBJ1-4, with 9 bases lining up with TRBD1. Germline V gene data show CDR1 as SGHNT and CDR2 as YYREEE (reference sequence). The CDR3 has 14 residues. V dropped 1 base and J dropped 8; count of bases not matched to a gene: 3. CDR3: CASSLTGGKEKLFF. The DNA of the CDR3 is TGTGCCAGCAGCTTGACAGGGGGCAAGGAAAAACTGTTTTTT.